This T cell receptor (beta chain) was profiled in a study of blood T cell repertoires in COVID-19. Study context: The origin of the acute and convalescent COVID-19 samples was the United States, Italy and Spain. The analysed material was cDNA or gDNA that came from T cells, B-cell-depleted T cells, or PBMCs.

The J segment lost 9 bases and the V segment lost 8 bases, leaving 7 bases of the junction unmatched. The CDR3 covers 14 residues. Germline V lookup: CDR1 SGHRS, CDR2 YFSETQ. Original methodology: Estimation of nucleated cell counts was performed using reference gene primer amplification. TCRdb's table, derived via immunoSEQ multiplex PCR, lists solely in-frame clones and lacks some. D and trimming were read from the DNA, whereas the V and J calls and clone size are those reported in that table. The repertoire consists of roughly 190,000 clones, with around 84% occurring once and the leading ten covering less than 20%.

This TCR derives from a human donor in a cohort sampled during active COVID-19. The chain couples TRBV5-1 to TRBJ2-1; 14 bases match TRBD2. The sample taken for sequencing was peripheral blood. The CDR3 DNA sequence: TGCGCCAGTACCGGGACTAGCGGGAGTAGTGAGCAGTTCTTC. It encodes CASTGTSGSSEQFF.